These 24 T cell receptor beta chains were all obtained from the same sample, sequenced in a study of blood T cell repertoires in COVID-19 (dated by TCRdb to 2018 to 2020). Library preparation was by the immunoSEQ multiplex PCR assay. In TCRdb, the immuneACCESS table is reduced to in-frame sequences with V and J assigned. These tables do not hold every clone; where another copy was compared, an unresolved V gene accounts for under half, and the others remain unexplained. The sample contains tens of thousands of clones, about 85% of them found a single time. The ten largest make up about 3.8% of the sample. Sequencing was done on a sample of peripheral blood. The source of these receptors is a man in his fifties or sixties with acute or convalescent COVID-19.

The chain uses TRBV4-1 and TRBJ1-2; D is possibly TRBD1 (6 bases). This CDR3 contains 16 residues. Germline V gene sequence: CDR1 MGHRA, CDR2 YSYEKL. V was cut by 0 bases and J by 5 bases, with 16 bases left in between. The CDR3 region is CASSQDWGGPGYGYTF. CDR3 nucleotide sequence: TGCGCCAGCAGCCAAGACTGGGGGGGGCCAGGATATGGCTACACCTTC.

The DNA for the CDR3 is TGTGCCAGCAGCCACGGACTAGCGGTTAACACCGGGGAGCTGTTTTTT. Translated, it gives CASSHGLAVNTGELFF. The chain couples TRBV11-3 to TRBJ2-2; 10 nucleotides line up with TRBD2. This CDR3 is built from 16 residues. Germline V gene data show CDR1 as SGHNT and CDR2 as YENEEA. Unmatched junction bases numbered 5, after V lost 5 bases and J lost 2 bases.

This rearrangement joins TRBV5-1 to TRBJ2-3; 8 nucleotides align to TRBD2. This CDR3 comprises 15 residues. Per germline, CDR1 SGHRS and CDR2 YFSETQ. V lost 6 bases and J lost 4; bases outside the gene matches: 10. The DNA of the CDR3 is TGCGCCAGCAATCACAAAGACGGGAGGGCAGATACGCAGTATTTT. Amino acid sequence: CASNHKDGRADTQYF.

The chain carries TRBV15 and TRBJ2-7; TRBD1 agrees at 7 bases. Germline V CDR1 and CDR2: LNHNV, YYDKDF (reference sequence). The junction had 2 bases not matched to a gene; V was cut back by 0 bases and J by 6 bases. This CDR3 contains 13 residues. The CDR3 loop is CATSRDRGLEQYF. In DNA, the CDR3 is TGTGCCACCAGCAGAGATAGGGGGCTCGAGCAGTACTTC.

The CDR3 loop reads CASSIRADKKTQYF. In DNA, the CDR3 is TGTGCCAGTAGTATACGAGCGGATAAAAAGACCCAGTACTTC. The chain has TRBV19 and TRBJ2-5, with a weak D call TRBD2 (5 bases). Trimming removed 2 bases from V and 6 bases from J, with 13 bases in between. Germline assignment: CDR1 LNHDA and CDR2 SQIVND (reference sequence). This CDR3 spans 14 amino acids. The full variable domain, in which reference TRBV19 and TRBJ2-5 provide the parts outside the CDR3, is DGGITQSPKYLFRKEGQNVTLSCEQNLNHDAMYWYRQDPGQGLRLIYYSQIVNDFQKGDIAEGYSVSREKKESFPLTVTSAQKNPTAFYLCASSIRADKKTQYFGPGTRLLVL.

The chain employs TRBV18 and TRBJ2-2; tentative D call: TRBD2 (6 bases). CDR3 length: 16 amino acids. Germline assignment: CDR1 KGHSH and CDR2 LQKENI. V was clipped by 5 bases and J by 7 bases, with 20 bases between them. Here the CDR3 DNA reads TGTGCCAGCTCATTTGACTTGACGGGAGTTGGCGGGGAGCTGTTTTTT. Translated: CASSFDLTGVGGELFF.

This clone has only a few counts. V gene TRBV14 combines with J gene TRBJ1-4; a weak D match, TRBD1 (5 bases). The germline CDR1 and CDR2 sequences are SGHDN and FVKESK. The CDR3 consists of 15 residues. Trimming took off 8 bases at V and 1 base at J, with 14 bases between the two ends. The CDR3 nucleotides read TGTGCCAGCGCGGCAGGGAAGAAAACTAATGAAAAACTGTTTTTT. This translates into CASAAGKKTNEKLFF. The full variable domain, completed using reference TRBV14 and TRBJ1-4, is EAGVTQFPSHSVIEKGQTVTLRCDPISGHDNLYWYRRVMGKEIKFLLHFVKESKQDESGMPNNRFLAERTGGTYSTLKVQPAELEDSGVYFCASAAGKKTNEKLFFGSGTQLSVL.

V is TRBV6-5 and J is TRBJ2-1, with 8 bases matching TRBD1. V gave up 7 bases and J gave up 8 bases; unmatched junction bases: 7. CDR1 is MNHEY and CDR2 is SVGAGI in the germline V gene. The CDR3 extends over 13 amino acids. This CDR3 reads CASTSGTGDEQFF. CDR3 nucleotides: TGTGCCAGCACTTCGGGGACAGGTGATGAGCAGTTCTTC.

This chain's CDR3 is CASSYTGQDSEAFF. CDR3 nucleotide sequence: TGTGCCAGCAGTTACACGGGACAGGACTCTGAAGCTTTCTTT. The chain recombines TRBV6-2 or TRBV6-3 with TRBJ1-1, with 8 bases aligning to TRBD1. Trimming removed 2 bases from V and 6 bases from J; junction bases left unmatched: 5. In germline, CDR1 is MNHEY, CDR2 SVGEGT. This CDR3 has 14 amino acids.

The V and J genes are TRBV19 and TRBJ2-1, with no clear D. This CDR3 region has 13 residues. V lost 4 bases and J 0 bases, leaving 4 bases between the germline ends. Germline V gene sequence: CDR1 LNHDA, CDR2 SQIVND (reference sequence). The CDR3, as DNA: TGTGCCAGTAGTACAGGCTCCTACAATGAGCAGTTCTTC. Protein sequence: CASSTGSYNEQFF.

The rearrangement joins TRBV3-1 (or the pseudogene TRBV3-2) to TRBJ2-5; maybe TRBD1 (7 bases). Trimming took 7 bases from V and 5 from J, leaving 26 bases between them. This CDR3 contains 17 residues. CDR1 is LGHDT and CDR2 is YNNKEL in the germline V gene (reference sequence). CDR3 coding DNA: TGTGCCAGCACCACCGGCGGCGGCAGGGGGAGGTTTGAGACCCAGTACTTC. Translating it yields CASTTGGGRGRFETQYF.

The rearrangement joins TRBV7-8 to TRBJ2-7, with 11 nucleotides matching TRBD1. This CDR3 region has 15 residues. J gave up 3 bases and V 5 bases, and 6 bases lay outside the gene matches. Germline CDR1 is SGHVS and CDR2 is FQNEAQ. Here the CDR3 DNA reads TGTGCCAGCAGCGGACGGACAGGGGGCAACTACGAGCAGTACTTC. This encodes CASSGRTGGNYEQYF.

In DNA, the CDR3 is TGCGCCAGCAGCCAAGACGCCCTAGGCTCTGGGGCCAACGTCCTGACTTTC. The encoded protein is CASSQDALGSGANVLTF. The rearrangement links TRBV4-1 to TRBJ2-6, with D unresolved. The CDR3 is made up of 17 amino acids. From germline, CDR1 is MGHRA and CDR2 YSYEKL. Trimming took off 0 bases at V and 0 bases at J, with 9 bases between the two ends.

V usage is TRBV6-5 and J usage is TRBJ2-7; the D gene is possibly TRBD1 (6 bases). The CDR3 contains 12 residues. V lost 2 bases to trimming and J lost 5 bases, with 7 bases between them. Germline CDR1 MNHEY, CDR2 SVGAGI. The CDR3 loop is CASSYGGHEQYF. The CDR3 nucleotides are TGTGCCAGCAGTTACGGGGGCCACGAGCAGTACTTC.

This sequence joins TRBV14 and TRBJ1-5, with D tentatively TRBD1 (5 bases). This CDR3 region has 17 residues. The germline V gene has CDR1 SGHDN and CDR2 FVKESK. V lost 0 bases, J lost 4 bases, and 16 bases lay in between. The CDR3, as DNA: TGTGCCAGCAGCCAAGACCCGGAAAGGGGCCTTAATCAGCCCCAGCATTTT. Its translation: CASSQDPERGLNQPQHF.

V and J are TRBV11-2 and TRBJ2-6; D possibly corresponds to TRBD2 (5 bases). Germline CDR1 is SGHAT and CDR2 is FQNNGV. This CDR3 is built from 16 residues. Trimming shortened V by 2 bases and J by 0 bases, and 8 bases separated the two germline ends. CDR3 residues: CASSLRGNSGANVLTF. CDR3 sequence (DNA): TGTGCCAGCAGCTTAAGAGGGAACTCTGGGGCCAACGTCCTGACTTTC.

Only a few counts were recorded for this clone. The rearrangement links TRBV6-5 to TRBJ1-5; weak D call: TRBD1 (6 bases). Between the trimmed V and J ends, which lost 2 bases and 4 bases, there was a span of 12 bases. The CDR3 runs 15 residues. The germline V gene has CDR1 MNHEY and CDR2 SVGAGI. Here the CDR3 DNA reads TGTGCCAGCAGTTACCCAGGGGTCAGGAATCAGCCCCAGCATTTT. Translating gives CASSYPGVRNQPQHF.

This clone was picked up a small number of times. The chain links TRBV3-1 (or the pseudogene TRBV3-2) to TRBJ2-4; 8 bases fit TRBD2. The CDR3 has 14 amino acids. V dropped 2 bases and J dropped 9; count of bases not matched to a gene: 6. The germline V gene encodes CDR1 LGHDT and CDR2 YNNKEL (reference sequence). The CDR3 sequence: CASSQPGGPIIQYF. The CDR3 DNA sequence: TGTGCCAGCAGCCAACCGGGAGGGCCGATCATTCAGTACTTC.

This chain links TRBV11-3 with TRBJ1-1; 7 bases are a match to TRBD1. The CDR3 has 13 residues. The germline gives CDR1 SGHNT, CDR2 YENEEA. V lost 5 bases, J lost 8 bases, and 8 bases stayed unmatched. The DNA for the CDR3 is TGTGCCAGCAGCCCTGCCCGACAGGGAGAAGCTTTCTTT. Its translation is CASSPARQGEAFF.

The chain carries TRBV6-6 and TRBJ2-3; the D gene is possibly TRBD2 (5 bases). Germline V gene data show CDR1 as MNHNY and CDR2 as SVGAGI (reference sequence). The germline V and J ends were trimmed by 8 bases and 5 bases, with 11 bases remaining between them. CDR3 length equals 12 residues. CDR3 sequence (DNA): TGTGCCAGCGCCCTAGCAGAAGATACGCAGTATTTT. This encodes CASALAEDTQYF.

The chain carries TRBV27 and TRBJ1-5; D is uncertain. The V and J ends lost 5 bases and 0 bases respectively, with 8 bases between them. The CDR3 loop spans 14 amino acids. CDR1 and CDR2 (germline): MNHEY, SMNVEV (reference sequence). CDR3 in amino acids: CASSPLYSNQPQHF. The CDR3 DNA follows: TGTGCCAGCAGTCCGTTATATAGCAATCAGCCCCAGCATTTT.

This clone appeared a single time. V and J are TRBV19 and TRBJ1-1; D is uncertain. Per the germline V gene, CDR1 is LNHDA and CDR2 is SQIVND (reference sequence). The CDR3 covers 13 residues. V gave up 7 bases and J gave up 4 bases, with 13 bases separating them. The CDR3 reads CASNHYGVTEAFF. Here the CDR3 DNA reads TGTGCCAGTAACCACTACGGGGTCACTGAAGCTTTCTTT.

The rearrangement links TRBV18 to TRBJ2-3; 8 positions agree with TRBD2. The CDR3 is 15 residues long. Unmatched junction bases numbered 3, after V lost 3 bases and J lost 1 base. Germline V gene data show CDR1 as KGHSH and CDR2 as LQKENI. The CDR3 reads CASSPGLAGTDTQYF. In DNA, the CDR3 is TGTGCCAGCTCACCTGGACTAGCTGGCACAGATACGCAGTATTTT. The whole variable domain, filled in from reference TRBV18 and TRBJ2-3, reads NAGVMQNPRHLVRRRGQEARLRCSPMKGHSHVYWYRQLPEEGLKFMVYLQKENIIDESGMPKERFSAEFPKEGPSILRIQQVVRGDSAAYFCASSPGLAGTDTQYFGPGTRLTVL.

The CDR3 region is CASSLGRGLYEQYF. CDR3 sequence (DNA): TGTGCCAGCAGCTTAGGTAGAGGGCTCTACGAGCAGTACTTC. V is TRBV7-2 and J is TRBJ2-7; possible D gene TRBD2, 5 bases. V was trimmed by 1 base and J by 3 bases, leaving 10 bases between them. CDR1 SGHTA and CDR2 FQGNSA come from the germline V gene. The CDR3 consists of 14 residues.